Included here is one T cell receptor (beta chain) sequence, with context. This sample stems from a study of long-term antiretroviral therapy in people with HIV. Version v3.0 of the immunoSEQ assay was performed at survey level. The table came from immunoSEQ multiplex PCR; TCRdb's copy has only in-frame clones and leaves some out. The sample consists of roughly 28,000 clones, over 85% of them appearing once. The CDR3 spans 15 residues. Germline V CDR1 and CDR2: LGHNA, YSLEER. V was clipped by 0 bases and J by 8 bases; unmatched bases: 9. The TCR originated in a man aged 35 to 55 with HIV. This chain connects TRBV4-3 to TRBJ1-2; 7 bases agree with TRBD1. Sequencing was performed on unsorted PBMCs, taken 6.2 years after starting antiretroviral therapy. The DNA of the CDR3 is TGCGCCAGCAGCCAAGAACGAGGGGGCACGGAAGGCTACACCTTC. This translates into CASSQERGGTEGYTF.